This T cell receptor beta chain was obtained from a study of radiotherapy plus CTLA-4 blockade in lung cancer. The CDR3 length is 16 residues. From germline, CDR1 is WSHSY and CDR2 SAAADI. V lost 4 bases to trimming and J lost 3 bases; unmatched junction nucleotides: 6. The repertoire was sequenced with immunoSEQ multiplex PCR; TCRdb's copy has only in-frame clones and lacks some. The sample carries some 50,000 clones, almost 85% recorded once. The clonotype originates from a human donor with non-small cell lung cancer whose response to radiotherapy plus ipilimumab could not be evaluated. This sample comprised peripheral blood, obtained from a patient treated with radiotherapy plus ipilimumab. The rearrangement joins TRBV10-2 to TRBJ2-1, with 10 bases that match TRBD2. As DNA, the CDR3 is TGCGCCAGCAGTGTTGAGGGACTAGCGTTCTACAATGAGCAGTTCTTC. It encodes CASSVEGLAFYNEQFF.